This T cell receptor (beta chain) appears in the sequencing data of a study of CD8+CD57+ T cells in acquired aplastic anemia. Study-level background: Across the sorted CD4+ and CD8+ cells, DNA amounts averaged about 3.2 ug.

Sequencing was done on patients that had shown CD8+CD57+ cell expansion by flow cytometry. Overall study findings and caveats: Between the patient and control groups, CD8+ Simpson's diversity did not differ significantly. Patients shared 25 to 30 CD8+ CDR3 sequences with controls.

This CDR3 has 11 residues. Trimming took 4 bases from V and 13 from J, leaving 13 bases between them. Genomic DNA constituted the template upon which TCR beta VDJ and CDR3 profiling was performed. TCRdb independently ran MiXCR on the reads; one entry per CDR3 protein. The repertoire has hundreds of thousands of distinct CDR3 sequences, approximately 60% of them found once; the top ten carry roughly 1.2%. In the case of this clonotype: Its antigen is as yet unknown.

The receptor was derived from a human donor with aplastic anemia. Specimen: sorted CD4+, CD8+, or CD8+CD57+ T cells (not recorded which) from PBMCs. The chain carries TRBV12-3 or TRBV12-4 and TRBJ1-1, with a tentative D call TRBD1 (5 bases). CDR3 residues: CASSSSRGDFF. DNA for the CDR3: TGTGCCAGCAGTTCCTCAAGGGGCGATTTCTTT.